This TCR beta chain originates from a study of T cell responses to AZD1222 COVID-19 vaccine. The protocol was immunoSEQ multiplex PCR, while the TCRdb copy is restricted to in-frame clones and leaves out a portion. The table records roughly 140,000 clones, just under 95% of them present only once. Trimming took 0 bases from V and 5 from J, leaving 13 bases between them. Germline lookup yields CDR1 MNHEY and CDR2 SMNVEV (reference sequence). This CDR3 has 16 residues. The chain is built from TRBV27 and TRBJ1-4; D is unresolved. The sequenced sample was peripheral blood, obtained on day 0 of AZD1222 vaccination. The origin of this receptor is an adult in good health. The CDR3 loop reads CASSLSWAGRNEKLFF. The CDR3 DNA reads TGTGCCAGCAGTTTATCCTGGGCTGGTCGGAATGAAAAACTGTTTTTT.